This entry concerns a single T cell receptor beta chain. The specificity of this receptor is unknown. No quality values exist for individual bases; no much larger clone is one base distant. CDR1 and CDR2, per the germline V gene (reference sequence), are SEHNR and FQNEAQ. There are 14 amino acids in the CDR3, from cysteine to phenylalanine inclusive. Only the CDR3 portion is preserved as DNA: 42 bases, with reading frame beginning at the first base. The junction shows trimming of 4 bases on V and 2 bases on J, and the gene matches do not reach 5 bases of it. The sample belongs to a study of cytomegalovirus exposure and HLA in healthy donors (dated 2017 in TCRdb). About the study as a whole: An earlier analysis of more than 550 of the donors reported approximately 260 Gb of sequence data and around 120 million unique TCR beta sequences obtained from about 179 million T cells. Both class I and class II loci were covered by HLA typing, at four-digit resolution. A separate validation cohort of about 110 different subjects was used in addition to the roughly 670-subject first cohort. The number of donors typed differed by locus, with roughly 629-640 for A, B, C, DRB1 and DQB1, approximately 500 for DQA1, 600 to 610 for DPA1, and approximately 470 for DPB1. Donor age, sex, ethnicity and CMV serostatus were compiled together with the repertoire data. Several DR-DQ haplotypes were handled as single units for association and clustering because linkage in the cohort was strong. An early release covering more than 500 HLA-typed donors comprised roughly 300 gigabases of sequencing data and 85 million to 100 million unique TCR sequences. Rather than using new phenotypic data, the later analysis identified candidate immune exposures from TCR beta sequences and from how often those sequences occurred across donors. A later analysis re-analyzed previously published TCR beta repertoires from several hundred donors and added high-resolution HLA genotyping to study TCR occurrence patterns. To predict cytomegalovirus infection status, the study combined high-throughput TCR immunosequencing, statistical association of individual TCRs with disease status, and machine learning. Across under 500 genotyped donors of the cohort, an average of about 250,000 unique TCR beta nucleotide sequences per donor were sequenced, and roughly 20% of those sequences were non-productive. The study was designed to test whether signatures of past pathogen exposure could be identified by cataloging public T cell receptors. An earlier analysis of fewer than 700 of the donors applied high-throughput TCR beta sequencing to assess whether each TCR beta V gene segment acted as functional or pseudogenic. Genome-wide SNP genotypes for about 55% of the roughly 670 donors were used in a later genetic analysis, which treated that subset as a discovery cohort. All discovery cohort repertoires had been generated on a single sequencing platform. Of the roughly 400 genotyped donors, approximately 83% fell in the genetic ancestry cluster associated with self-reported Caucasian donors. The study used immunosequencing to profile the T cell repertoires of several hundred subjects and linked those repertoires to cytomegalovirus serostatus.

Here is what the overall study found, with its caveats: When HLA alleles, especially DR and DQ, strongly co-occurred, attributing TCR associations to individual alleles was difficult. A later analysis associated about 17,000 TCR beta sequences with specific HLA alleles at a false discovery rate of 0.05. The study gave a list of under 200 TCR beta chains associated with cytomegalovirus. A cluster of highly shared sequence variants was judged likely to be a technical artifact of the sequencing pipeline. In both the original and validation cohorts, the classifier was reported to diagnose cytomegalovirus status with high specificity and sensitivity. Correlated functional status among segregating V segments might reflect linkage disequilibrium, but an unknown experimental factor could not be ruled out. The cohort was sequenced for TCR beta chains only, and without alpha or paired-chain data the features that could be detected were limited. Because HLA typing was missing for some donors at each locus, association tests included only the typed subset. The authors suggested that the approach could potentially be generalized to other disease states and immunological phenotypes. According to a later analysis, parvovirus B19, influenza, CMV and Epstein-Barr virus appeared linked to several top co-occurrence clusters. In a later genetic analysis, fewer N-insertions in productive TCRs were reported among donors in an Asian-associated ancestry cluster than the roughly 700-donor mean. V-gene and J-gene trimming of TCR beta chains was associated with a missense DCLRE1C variant in a later genetic analysis, and the association was replicated in an independent cohort. The earlier analysis of some 540 of the donors excluded seventeen rarely observed V segments, including chromosome 9 orphons, because counts were too low. Some IMGT-functional V segments, including TRBV6-2 and TRBV6-3, could not be distinguished by the 87-base-pair reads and were therefore excluded. In a later analysis, TCR association rates were found to vary across HLA loci, with the most associated TCRs seen for DRB1 alleles and the fewest for HLA-C alleles. Broadly in line with IMGT annotations, most TCR beta V segments showed up in productive rearrangements about 90% or about 30% of the time in an earlier analysis of 450 to 750 of the donors. Most CMV-associated TCR beta chains appeared to be HLA-restricted in a later analysis, and the HLA associations seemed to be driven largely by CMV exposure. Most TCR sequences were seen in very few donors, while some public TCRs were found in many individuals. A further reported finding was that TCR beta sequences accurately predicted the HLA-A and HLA-B alleles for most subjects in the first cohort. For the cohort, immune exposure information was limited to CMV serostatus. In vitro tests confirmed that a few of the cytomegalovirus-associated TCR beta chains recognize cytomegalovirus antigens. A later analysis found that HLA-associated TCR beta chains were more clonally expanded and had lower generation probabilities than equally common non-associated chains. Presence/absence analyses assumed roughly uniform sequencing depth across donors, an assumption that may not hold.

The cohort consisted of 600 to 750 healthy bone marrow donors. All cohort members were sampled while nominally healthy, although unrecorded immune exposures were likely present. The donor tested CMV seronegative and was one of the 352 seronegative cohort members. Each donor provided a peripheral blood sample, and peripheral blood mononuclear cells were used for TCR beta sequencing. The Qiagen DNeasy Blood Extraction Kit was used to extract genomic DNA from the blood cell samples. The library was generated by the immunoSEQ multiplex PCR assay. The multiplex PCR relied on a mix of 60 forward primers for TCR Vbeta segments and 13 reverse primers for TCR Jbeta segments. A multiplex PCR assay on genomic DNA amplified the CDR3 region of rearranged TCR beta genes. On the Illumina HiSeq System, the amplified TCR beta libraries were sequenced as 87-base-pair reads. The paper's processing steps were these. In a later analysis, 77 million or so unique TCR beta chains were counted across the 666 repertoires, and approximately 9.9 million of these chains were shared by at least two donors. A nearest-neighbor algorithm error-corrected the raw reads and collapsed the reads into unique sequences, merging closely related sequences to remove PCR and sequencing errors. Alignment of CDR3 sequences to IMGT reference sequences was used to assign V, D and J gene segments. For a sequence to be retained, a match of at least six nucleotides to both a V gene segment and a J gene segment was required. Rearrangements were called productive when the CDR3 lacked stop codons and stayed in frame with V and J; all others were non-productive. CDR3 was defined according to IMGT convention as the region running from the second conserved V-encoded cysteine to the conserved J-encoded phenylalanine. The earlier analysis of roughly 590 of the donors excluded any sequence lacking an unambiguous match to a single V gene segment. An earlier analysis of about 600 of the donors called V segments functional above 56.7% productive rearrangements and segregating when the between-donor standard deviation exceeded 5%. To diagnose cytomegalovirus status from the catalog of TCR beta chain sequences, a statistical classification framework was built. A later analysis assigned V and J genes by comparing TCR nucleotide sequences with IMGT/GENE-DB human TR gene sequences. Using the TCRdist pipeline, a later analysis assigned CDR3 sequences along with most-parsimonious VDJ recombination scenarios. In a later analysis, each TCR beta chain was defined by its CDR3 amino acid sequence together with its V-gene family, and reads without a unique V-gene family were excluded. In a later analysis, around 650 highly shared, low-generation-probability nucleotide sequences were removed to address suspected cross-contamination and a sequencing artifact. In a later analysis, a clonal expansion index was calculated for each public chain from normalized within-repertoire ranks of inferred template counts. A later analysis computed generation probabilities with a VDJ recombination model fitted to out-of-frame rearrangements, and checked the results against IGoR. Hypergeometric tests were used in a later analysis to score TCR-TCR, TCR-HLA and TCR-CMV co-occurrence, with a repertoire-size bias correction applied to the TCR pairs. A later analysis estimated false discovery rates by permuting HLA or CMV assignments 20 times. In a later analysis, co-occurring TCRs were grouped using DBSCAN, and TCRdist sequence similarity was added for clustering within HLA-allele-positive subsets. Repertoires with fewer than 30,000 or more than 120,000 public chains were left out of co-occurrence clustering, as were about 5 repertoires with anomalous nucleotide sharing. Not all clones reach the TCRdb copy of this immuneACCESS table, which keeps in-frame sequences only. Checked studies attribute under half of the gap to unresolved V genes and leave the rest unexplained. Clonal size and the V and J genes are those of that table, whereas D and trimming came from the DNA. Counted in this sample were 150,000 to 200,000 clones; about 62% of them appeared once. About 2.9% of the sample lies in the top ten.

The sequence joins TRBV7-9 to TRBJ2-7; a stretch of 7 junction bases matches TRBD2. The receptor was derived from a man between 35 and 55 years old in good health and CMV-seronegative. Source material: PBMCs. In nucleotides, the sequence is TGTGCCAGCAGCTCCCGAGCGGGACCCTACGAGCAGTACTTC. This encodes CASSSRAGPYEQYF. The variable domain in full, with residues beyond the CDR3 obtained from the reference TRBV7-9 and TRBJ2-7 genes, is DTGVSQNPRHKITKRGQNVTFRCDPISEHNRLYWYRQTLGQGPEFLTYFQNEAQLEKSRLLSDRFSAERPKGSFSTLEIQRTEQGDSAMYLCASSSRAGPYEQYFGPGTRLTVT.